This TCR beta chain was recorded in a study of T-cell reconstitution after alpha-beta-depleted transplantation in children. Findings and limits, study-wide: Fresh T-cell production supplied most of the T-cell counts and diversity seen one year after transplant. Reports say that about two months after transplant, the alpha-beta T cells came out of several hundred graft clones that had expanded.

This clonotype has more than one count but fewer than ten. What it binds is not known. CDR3 length: 16 amino acids. The V and J ends lost 5 bases and 12 bases, in that order; junction bases with no gene match: 13. Germline V CDR1 and CDR2: LGHDT, YNNKEL (reference sequence). For TCRbeta, the library was prepared with unique molecular identifiers. Each CDR3 protein gets one entry after TCRdb re-called the PCR reads with MiXCR. The sample holds a few hundred thousand distinct CDR3 sequences, 25% to 30% seen once. The sequencing here drew on PBMCs, taken before TCRalphabeta/CD19-depleted stem cell transplant. The chain employs TRBV3-1 and TRBJ2-1; 13 bases align to TRBD2. This sequence originates from a boy less than two years old with Wiskott-Aldrich syndrome, due to receive a stem cell transplant. The CDR3 region has the DNA TGTGCCAGCAGCGACGACAGACTAGCGGGAGGATCGGGGCAGTTCTTC. Amino acids: CASSDDRLAGGSGQFF.